This TCR beta chain was recorded in a study of blood T cell repertoires in COVID-19. Study processing details: Estimated nucleated cell counts came from reference gene primer amplification. Clones were read by immunoSEQ multiplex PCR, and TCRdb kept only the in-frame ones, dropping some. D and trimming come from the DNA, and the V and J calls and clone size come from that table. This table holds 170,000 or so clones, more than 80% found once. V shed 3 bases, J shed 3 bases, and the junction held 7 bases outside the gene matches. This CDR3 spans 14 amino acids. Germline V gene sequence: CDR1 GTSNPN, CDR2 SVGIG (reference sequence). Study members were between about 18 and 95 years old and lived in approximately 25 US regions. Resolution of symptoms, clearance, or two negative PCRs was present in recovered Cohort 3 donors.

Source material: PBMCs or T cells enriched from blood (not recorded which). J is TRBJ2-7 and V is TRBV30, with 8 positions matching TRBD1. This TCR came from a man aged 35 to 55 who had recovered from COVID-19. The CDR3 protein is CAWRNRDRYYEQYF. In DNA form, the CDR3 reads TGTGCCTGGAGGAACCGGGACAGGTACTACGAGCAGTACTTC.